One and the same sample provided the 7 T cell receptor beta chains below, sequenced in a study of T-cell reconstitution after alpha-beta-depleted transplantation in children. The library targeted TCRbeta and was prepared with unique molecular identifiers. In TCRdb, the PCR reads were re-called with MiXCR into one record per CDR3 protein. The repertoire holds 450,000 to 700,000 distinct CDR3 sequences, over 25% seen once, with under 45% in the top ten. Sequences were derived from PBMCs, sampled before TCRalphabeta/CD19-depleted stem cell transplant. These receptors all stem from a boy younger than two with Wiskott-Aldrich syndrome, due to receive a stem cell transplant.

This chain joins TRBV4-1 and TRBJ1-1, with TRBD1 matching 10 bases. V shed 3 bases and J 1 base; nucleotides not matched to a gene: 5. Per germline, CDR1 MGHRA and CDR2 YSYEKL. This CDR3 has 16 amino acids. CDR3 in DNA: TGCGCCAGCAGCCAGGACAGGGGGAATAGGAACACTGAAGCTTTCTTT. As protein: CASSQDRGNRNTEAFF.

V gene TRBV20-1 combines with J gene TRBJ2-3, with TRBD2 matching 9 bases. Germline values: CDR1 DFQATT, CDR2 SNEGSKA (reference sequence). The J segment lost 3 bases and the V segment lost 0 bases, leaving 7 bases of the junction unmatched. The CDR3 totals 16 residues. The CDR3 reads CSARDGGGRGTDTQYF. CDR3 bases: TGCAGTGCTAGAGATGGGGGCGGGAGGGGGACAGATACGCAGTATTTT.

The chain joins TRBV5-1 to TRBJ2-5, with 7 bases identical to TRBD1. The ends lost 5 bases at V and 1 base at J; junction bases unmatched: 8. Per germline, CDR1 SGHRS and CDR2 YFSETQ. The CDR3 runs to 15 residues. In DNA, the CDR3 is TGCGCCAGCAGTCGACAGGGAGAGACCCAAGAGACCCAGTACTTC. Protein: CASSRQGETQETQYF.

The chain combines TRBV12-3 or TRBV12-4 with TRBJ2-1, with 9 bases identical to TRBD2. Trimming took 6 bases from V and 4 from J; bases not matched to a gene: 7. The CDR3 has 15 residues. In DNA form, the CDR3 reads TGTGCCAGCAGACAACTAGCGGGTGGTTACAATGAGCAGTTCTTC. It translates to CASRQLAGGYNEQFF.

The chain carries TRBV5-1 and TRBJ2-2, with TRBD1 matching over 9 bases. After removal of 4 bases from V and 6 bases from J, the junction contained 7 bases not matched to a gene. In germline, CDR1 is SGHRS, CDR2 YFSETQ. The CDR3 covers 15 residues. The CDR3 bases are TGCGCCAGCAGCCCGGGACAGGGTTATCCCGGGGAGCTGTTTTTT. Its translation: CASSPGQGYPGELFF.

The chain recombines TRBV5-1 with TRBJ2-2; TRBD2 matches at 9 bases. This CDR3 comprises 16 residues. V trimming: 6 bases; J trimming: 1 base; junction bases outside the gene matches: 7. CDR1 and CDR2 from the germline V gene are SGHRS and YFSETQ. The CDR3 sequence is CASKRSGSRNTGELFF. CDR3 in DNA: TGCGCCAGCAAACGTAGCGGGAGCAGGAACACCGGGGAGCTGTTTTTT.

This clonotype appeared once. The DNA for the CDR3 is TGTGCCAGCATAATGGGTGAGACCCAGTACTTC. Its translation: CASIMGETQYF. The chain couples TRBV5-5 to TRBJ2-5, with unresolved D. Looked up from germline, CDR1 is SGHKS and CDR2 is YYEKEE (reference sequence). CDR3 length equals 11 residues. V dropped 6 bases and J dropped 5 bases, with 8 bases sitting between them.